This TCR beta chain was found in a study of cytomegalovirus exposure and HLA in healthy donors. General observations from the study: The study listed approximately 160 cytomegalovirus-associated TCR beta chains. Cytomegalovirus status, reportedly, was diagnosed with high specificity and sensitivity by the classifier.

As regards this clone: Its antigen is still unknown.

Researchers ran the PCR with 60 Vbeta and 13 Jbeta primers. Profiled with immunoSEQ multiplex PCR; TCRdb holds only in-frame clones, not every one. The sample holds 200,000 to 250,000 clones, 83% seen once. The V and J ends lost 4 bases and 6 bases respectively, with 9 bases between them. Germline V lookup: CDR1 MDHEN, CDR2 SYDVKM. This CDR3 has 12 amino acids. This TCR derives from a girl between 5 and 17 years old in good health and CMV-seronegative. Sequencing used PBMCs. This chain connects TRBV28 to TRBJ1-2; TRBD1 might be the D (5 bases). The DNA for the CDR3 is TGTGCCAGCAGTTACGGGGGGAATGGCTACACCTTC. Its protein is CASSYGGNGYTF.